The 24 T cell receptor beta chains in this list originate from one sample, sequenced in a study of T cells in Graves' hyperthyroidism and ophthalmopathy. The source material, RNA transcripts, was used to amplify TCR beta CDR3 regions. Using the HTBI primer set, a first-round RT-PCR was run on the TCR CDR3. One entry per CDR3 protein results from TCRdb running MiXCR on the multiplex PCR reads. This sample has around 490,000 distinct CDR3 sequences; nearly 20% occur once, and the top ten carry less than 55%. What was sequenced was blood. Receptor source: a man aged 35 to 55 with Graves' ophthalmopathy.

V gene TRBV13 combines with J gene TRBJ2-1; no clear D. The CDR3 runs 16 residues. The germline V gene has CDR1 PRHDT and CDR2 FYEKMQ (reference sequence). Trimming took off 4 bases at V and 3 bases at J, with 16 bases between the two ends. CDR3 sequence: CASSSGRQHLYNEQFF. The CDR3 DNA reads TGTGCCAGCAGCTCCGGACGCCAGCATCTCTACAATGAGCAGTTCTTC.

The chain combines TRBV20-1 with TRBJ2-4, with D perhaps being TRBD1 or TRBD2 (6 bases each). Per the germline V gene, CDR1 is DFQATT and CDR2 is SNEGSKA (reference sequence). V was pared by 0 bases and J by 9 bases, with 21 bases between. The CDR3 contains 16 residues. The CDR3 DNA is TGCAGTGCTAGAGATCTGGGGGGCCCGAGTGCCGGCATTCAGTACTTC. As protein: CSARDLGGPSAGIQYF.

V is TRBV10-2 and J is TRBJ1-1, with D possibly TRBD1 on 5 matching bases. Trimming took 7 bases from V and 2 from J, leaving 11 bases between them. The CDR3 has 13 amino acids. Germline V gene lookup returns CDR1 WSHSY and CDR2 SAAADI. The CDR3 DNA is TGCGCCAGCAATCCGGGACCCAACACTGAAGCTTTCTTT. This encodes CASNPGPNTEAFF.

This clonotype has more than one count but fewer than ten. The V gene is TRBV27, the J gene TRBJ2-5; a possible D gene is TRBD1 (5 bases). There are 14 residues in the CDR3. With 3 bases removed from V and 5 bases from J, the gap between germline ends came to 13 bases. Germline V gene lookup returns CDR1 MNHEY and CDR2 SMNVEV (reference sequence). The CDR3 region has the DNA TGTGCCAGCAGTTTTGCGGTAGCAGGGGAGACCCAGTACTTC. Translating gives CASSFAVAGETQYF.

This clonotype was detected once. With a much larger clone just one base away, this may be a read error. DNA for the CDR3: TGCGCCAGCAGCTTGGGACAGGAATACAATGAGCAGTTCTTC. Its translation is CASSLGQEYNEQFF. The chain couples TRBV5-1 to TRBJ2-1, with D maybe TRBD1 (6 bases). The CDR3 is 14 residues long. V gave up 0 bases and J gave up 4 bases, with 8 bases separating them. Germline values: CDR1 SGHRS, CDR2 YFSETQ.

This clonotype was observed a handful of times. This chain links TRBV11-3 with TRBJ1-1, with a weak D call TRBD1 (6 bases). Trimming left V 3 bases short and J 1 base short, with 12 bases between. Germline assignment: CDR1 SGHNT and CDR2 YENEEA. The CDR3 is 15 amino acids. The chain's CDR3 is CASSFEYRANTEAFF. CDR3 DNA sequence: TGTGCCAGCAGCTTCGAGTACAGGGCGAACACTGAAGCTTTCTTT.

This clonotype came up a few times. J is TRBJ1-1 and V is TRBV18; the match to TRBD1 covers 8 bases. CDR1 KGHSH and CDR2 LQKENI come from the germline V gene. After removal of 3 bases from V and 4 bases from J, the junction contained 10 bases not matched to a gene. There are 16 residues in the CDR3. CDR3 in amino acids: CASSPARQGPGTEAFF. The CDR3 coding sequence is TGTGCCAGCTCACCGGCTCGACAGGGGCCGGGCACTGAAGCTTTCTTT. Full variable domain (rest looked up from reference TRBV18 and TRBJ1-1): NAGVMQNPRHLVRRRGQEARLRCSPMKGHSHVYWYRQLPEEGLKFMVYLQKENIIDESGMPKERFSAEFPKEGPSILRIQQVVRGDSAAYFCASSPARQGPGTEAFFGQGTRLTVV.

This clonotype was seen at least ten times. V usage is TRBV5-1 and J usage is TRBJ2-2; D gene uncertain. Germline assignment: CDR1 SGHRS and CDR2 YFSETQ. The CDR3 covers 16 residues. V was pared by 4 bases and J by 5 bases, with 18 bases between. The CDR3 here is CASSPSTRPSTGELFF. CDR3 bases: TGCGCCAGCAGCCCCAGTACGAGGCCCTCGACCGGGGAGCTGTTTTTT. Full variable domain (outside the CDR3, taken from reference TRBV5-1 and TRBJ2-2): KAGVTQTPRYLIKTRGQQVTLSCSPISGHRSVSWYQQTPGQGLQFLFEYFSETQRNKGNFPGRFSGRQFSNSRSEMNVSTLELGDSALYLCASSPSTRPSTGELFFGEGSRLTVL.

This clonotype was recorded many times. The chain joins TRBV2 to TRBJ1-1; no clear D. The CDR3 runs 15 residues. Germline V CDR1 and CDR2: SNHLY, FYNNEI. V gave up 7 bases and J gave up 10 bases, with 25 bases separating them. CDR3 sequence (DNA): TGTGCCAGCAACCGTAACGAGGTGGTAGTCGCTGGAGCTTTCTTT. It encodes CASNRNEVVVAGAFF.

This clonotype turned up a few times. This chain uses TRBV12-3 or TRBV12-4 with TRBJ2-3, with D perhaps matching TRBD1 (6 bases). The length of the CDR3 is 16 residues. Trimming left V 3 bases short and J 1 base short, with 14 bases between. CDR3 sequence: CASSFPLGGGTDTQYF. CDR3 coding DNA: TGTGCCAGCAGTTTCCCCTTAGGGGGAGGCACAGATACGCAGTATTTT.

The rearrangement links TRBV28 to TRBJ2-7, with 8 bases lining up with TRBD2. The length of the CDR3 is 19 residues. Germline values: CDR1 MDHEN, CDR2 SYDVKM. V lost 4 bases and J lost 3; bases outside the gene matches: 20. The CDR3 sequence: CASSSERELSEGDFYEQYF. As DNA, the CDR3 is TGTGCCAGCAGTTCGGAGCGGGAGTTATCAGAGGGAGATTTCTACGAGCAGTACTTC.

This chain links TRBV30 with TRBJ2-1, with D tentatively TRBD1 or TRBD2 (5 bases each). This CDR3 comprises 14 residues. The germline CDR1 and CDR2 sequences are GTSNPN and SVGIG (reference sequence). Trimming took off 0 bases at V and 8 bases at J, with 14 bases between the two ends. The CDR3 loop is CAWSVRGRGDEQFF. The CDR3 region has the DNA TGTGCCTGGAGTGTAAGGGGACGTGGAGATGAGCAGTTCTTC.

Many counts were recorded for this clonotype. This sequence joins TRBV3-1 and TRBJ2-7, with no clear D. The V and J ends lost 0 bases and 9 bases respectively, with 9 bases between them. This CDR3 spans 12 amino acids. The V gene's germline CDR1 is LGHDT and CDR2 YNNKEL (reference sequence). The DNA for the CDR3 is TGTGCCAGCAGCCAAGACAACGACGGGCAGTACTTC. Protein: CASSQDNDGQYF.

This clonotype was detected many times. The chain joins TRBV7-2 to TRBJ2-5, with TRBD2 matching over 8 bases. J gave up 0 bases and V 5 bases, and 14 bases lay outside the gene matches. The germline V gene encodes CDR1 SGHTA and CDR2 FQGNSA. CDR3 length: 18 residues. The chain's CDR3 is CASSPRLAGSWYQETQYF. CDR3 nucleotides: TGTGCCAGCAGCCCCCGGCTAGCGGGCTCCTGGTACCAAGAGACCCAGTACTTC. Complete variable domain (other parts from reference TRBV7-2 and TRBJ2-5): GAGVSQSPSNKVTEKGKDVELRCDPISGHTALYWYRQSLGQGLEFLIYFQGNSAPDKSGLPSDRFSAERTGGSVSTLTIQRTQQEDSAVYLCASSPRLAGSWYQETQYFGPGTRLLVL.

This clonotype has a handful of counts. The DNA of the CDR3 is TGCAGTGCTAGGTGGACTAGGGGGAGCTCCTACAATGAGCAGTTCTTC. It yields the protein CSARWTRGSSYNEQFF. The chain joins TRBV20-1 to TRBJ2-1; TRBD2 might be the D (7 bases). Germline V gene lookup returns CDR1 DFQATT and CDR2 SNEGSKA (reference sequence). The CDR3 has 16 residues. V lost 3 bases and J lost 0, with 15 bases in between.

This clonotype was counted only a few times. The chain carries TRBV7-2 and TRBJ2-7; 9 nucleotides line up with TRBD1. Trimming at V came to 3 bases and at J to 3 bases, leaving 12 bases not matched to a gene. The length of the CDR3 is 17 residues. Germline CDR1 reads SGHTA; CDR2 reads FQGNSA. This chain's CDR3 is CASSLVTGGSSSYEQYF. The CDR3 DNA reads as TGTGCCAGCAGCTTGGTCACAGGGGGCAGTTCCAGCTACGAGCAGTACTTC.

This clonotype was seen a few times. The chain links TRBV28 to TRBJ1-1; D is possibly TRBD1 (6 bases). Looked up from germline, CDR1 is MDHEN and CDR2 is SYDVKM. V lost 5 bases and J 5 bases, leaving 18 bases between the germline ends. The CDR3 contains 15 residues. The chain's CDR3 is CASSNRGGIGTEAFF. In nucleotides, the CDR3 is TGTGCCAGCAGTAACCGAGGGGGTATTGGTACTGAAGCTTTCTTT.

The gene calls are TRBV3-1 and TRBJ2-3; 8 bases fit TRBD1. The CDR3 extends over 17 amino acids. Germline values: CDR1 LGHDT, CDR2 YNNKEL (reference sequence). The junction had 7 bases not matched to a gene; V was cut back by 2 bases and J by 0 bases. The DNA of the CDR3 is TGTGCCAGCAGCCAACCCGGGACAGGAGCTAGCACAGATACGCAGTATTTT. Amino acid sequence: CASSQPGTGASTDTQYF.

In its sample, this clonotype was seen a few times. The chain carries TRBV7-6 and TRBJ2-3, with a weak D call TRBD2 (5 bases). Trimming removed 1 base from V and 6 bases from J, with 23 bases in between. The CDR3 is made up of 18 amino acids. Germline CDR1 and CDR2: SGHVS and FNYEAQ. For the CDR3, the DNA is TGTGCCAGCAGCTTAGTGGTCTTGGACTCTGGGAACCTGGATACGCAGTATTTT. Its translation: CASSLVVLDSGNLDTQYF.

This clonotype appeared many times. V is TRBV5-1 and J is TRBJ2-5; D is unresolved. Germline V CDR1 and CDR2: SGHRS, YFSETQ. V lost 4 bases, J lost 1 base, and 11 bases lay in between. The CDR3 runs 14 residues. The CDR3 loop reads CASSRSAAQETQYF. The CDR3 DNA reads TGCGCCAGCAGCCGGTCGGCGGCCCAAGAGACCCAGTACTTC.

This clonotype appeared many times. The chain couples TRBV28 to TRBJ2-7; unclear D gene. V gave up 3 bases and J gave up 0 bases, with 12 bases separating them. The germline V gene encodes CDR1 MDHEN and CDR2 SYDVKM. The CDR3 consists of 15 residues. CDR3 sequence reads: CASSFYVGYSYEQYF. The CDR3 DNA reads TGTGCCAGCAGTTTCTATGTGGGATACTCCTACGAGCAGTACTTC.

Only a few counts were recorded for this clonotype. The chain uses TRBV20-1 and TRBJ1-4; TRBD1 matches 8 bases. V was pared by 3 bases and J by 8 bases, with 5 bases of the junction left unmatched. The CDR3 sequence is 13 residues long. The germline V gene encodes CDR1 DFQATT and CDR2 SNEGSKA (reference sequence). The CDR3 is CSARDRVGEKLFF. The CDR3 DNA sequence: TGCAGTGCTAGGGACAGGGTAGGCGAAAAACTGTTTTTT.

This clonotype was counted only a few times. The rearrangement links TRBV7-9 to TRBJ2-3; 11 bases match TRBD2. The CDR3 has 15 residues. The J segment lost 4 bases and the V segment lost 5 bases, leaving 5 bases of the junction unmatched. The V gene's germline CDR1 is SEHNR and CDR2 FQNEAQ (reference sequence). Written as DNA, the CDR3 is TGTGCCAGCAGCGCCCCGGGACTAGCGGCAGATACGCAGTATTTT. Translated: CASSAPGLAADTQYF.

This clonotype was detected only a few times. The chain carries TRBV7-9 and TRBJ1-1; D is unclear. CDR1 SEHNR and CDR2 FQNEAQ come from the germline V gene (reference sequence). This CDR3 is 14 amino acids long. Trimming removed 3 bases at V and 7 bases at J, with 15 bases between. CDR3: CASSFNAAAGEAFF. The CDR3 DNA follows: TGTGCCAGCAGCTTCAATGCCGCGGCGGGTGAAGCTTTCTTT.